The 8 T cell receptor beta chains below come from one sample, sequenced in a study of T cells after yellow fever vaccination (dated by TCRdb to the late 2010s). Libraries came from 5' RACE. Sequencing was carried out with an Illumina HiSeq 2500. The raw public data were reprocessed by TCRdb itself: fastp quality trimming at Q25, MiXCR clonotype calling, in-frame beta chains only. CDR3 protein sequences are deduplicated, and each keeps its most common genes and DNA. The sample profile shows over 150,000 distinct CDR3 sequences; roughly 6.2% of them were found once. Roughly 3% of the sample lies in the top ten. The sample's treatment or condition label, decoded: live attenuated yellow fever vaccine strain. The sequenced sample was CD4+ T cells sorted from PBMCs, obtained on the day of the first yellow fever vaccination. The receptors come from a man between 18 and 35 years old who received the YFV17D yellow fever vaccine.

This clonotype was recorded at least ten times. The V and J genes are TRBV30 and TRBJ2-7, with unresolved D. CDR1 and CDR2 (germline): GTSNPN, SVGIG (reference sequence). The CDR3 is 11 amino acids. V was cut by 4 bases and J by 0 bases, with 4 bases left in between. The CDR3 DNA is TGTGCCTGGACAGGCTCCTACGAGCAGTACTTC. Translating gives CAWTGSYEQYF. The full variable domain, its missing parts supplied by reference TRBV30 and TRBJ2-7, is SQTIHQWPATLVQPVGSPLSLECTVEGTSNPNLYWYRQAAGRGLQLLFYSVGIGQISSEVPQNLSASRPQDRQFILSSKKLLLSDSGFYLCAWTGSYEQYFGPGTRLTVT.

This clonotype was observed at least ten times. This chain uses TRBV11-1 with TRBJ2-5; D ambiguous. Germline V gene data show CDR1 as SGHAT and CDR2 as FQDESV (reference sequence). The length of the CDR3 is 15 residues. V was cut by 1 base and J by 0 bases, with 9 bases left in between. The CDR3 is CASSLEPVYQETQYF. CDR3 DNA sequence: TGTGCCAGCAGCTTAGAACCAGTGTACCAAGAGACCCAGTACTTC.

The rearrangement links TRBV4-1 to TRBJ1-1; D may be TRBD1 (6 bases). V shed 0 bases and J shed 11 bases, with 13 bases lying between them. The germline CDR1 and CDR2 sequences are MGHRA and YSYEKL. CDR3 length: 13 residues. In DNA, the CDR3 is TGCGCCAGCAGCCAAGAGAGGCAGGGGAGGGCTTTCTTT. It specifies CASSQERQGRAFF.

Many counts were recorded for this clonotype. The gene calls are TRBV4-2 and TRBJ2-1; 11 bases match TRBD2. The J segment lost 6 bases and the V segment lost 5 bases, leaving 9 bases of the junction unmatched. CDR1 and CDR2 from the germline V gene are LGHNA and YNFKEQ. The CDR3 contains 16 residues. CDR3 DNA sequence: TGTGCCAGCAGCAAGATACTAGCGGGGGATGGCAATGAGCAGTTCTTC. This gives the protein CASSKILAGDGNEQFF.

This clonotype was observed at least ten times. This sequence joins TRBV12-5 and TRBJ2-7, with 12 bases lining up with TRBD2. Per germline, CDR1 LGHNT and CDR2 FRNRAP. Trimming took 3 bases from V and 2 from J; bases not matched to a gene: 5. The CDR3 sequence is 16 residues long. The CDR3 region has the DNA TGTGCTAGTGGTTTTACTAGCGGGGGGCTCGCCTACGAGCAGTACTTC. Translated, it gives CASGFTSGGLAYEQYF.

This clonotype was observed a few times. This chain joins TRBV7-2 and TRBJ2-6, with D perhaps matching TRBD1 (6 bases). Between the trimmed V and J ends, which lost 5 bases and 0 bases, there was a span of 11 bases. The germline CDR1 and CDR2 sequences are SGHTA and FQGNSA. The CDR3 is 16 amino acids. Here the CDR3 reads CASSTQQGSGANVLTF. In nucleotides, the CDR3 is TGTGCCAGCAGCACTCAACAGGGCTCTGGGGCCAACGTCCTGACTTTC.

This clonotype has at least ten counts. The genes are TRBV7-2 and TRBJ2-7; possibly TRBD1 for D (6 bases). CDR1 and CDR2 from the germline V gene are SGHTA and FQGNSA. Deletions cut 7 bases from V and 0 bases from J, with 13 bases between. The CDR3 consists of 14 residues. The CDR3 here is CASKPRDNSYEQYF. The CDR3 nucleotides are TGTGCCAGCAAACCCAGGGACAACTCCTACGAGCAGTACTTC.

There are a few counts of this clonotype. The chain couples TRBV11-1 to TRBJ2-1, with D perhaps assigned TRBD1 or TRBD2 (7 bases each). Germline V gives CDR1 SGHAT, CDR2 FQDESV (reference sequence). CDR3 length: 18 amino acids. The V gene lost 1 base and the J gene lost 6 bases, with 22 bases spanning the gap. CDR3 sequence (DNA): TGTGCCAGCAGCTTAGTGGCCGGGACAGCGGGGAAATTCAATGAGCAGTTCTTC. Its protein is CASSLVAGTAGKFNEQFF. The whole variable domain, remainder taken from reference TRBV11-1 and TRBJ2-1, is EAEVAQSPRYKITEKSQAVAFWCDPISGHATLYWYRQILGQGPELLVQFQDESVVDDSQLPKDRFSAERLKGVDSTLKIQPAELGDSAMYLCASSLVAGTAGKFNEQFFGPGTRLTVL.